Presented here are 32 T cell receptor beta chains from one specimen sequenced in a study of cytomegalovirus exposure and HLA in healthy donors. PCR amplification relied on 60 Vbeta primers (plus 13 Jbeta primers). The data were produced by immunoSEQ multiplex PCR, yet TCRdb's version contains in-frame clones alone and is incomplete. Here the sample spans around 150,000 clones, under 70% being singletons. Sequenced input: PBMCs. The receptors come from a woman aged 55 to 70 in good health and CMV-seronegative.

The chain uses TRBV6-5 and TRBJ2-1, with TRBD1 matching over 7 bases. This CDR3 contains 14 residues. V shed 6 bases and J 12 bases; nucleotides not matched to a gene: 14. Germline CDR1 reads MNHEY; CDR2 reads SVGAGI. The CDR3 region is CASSSPEQGNRQFF. CDR3 bases: TGTGCCAGCAGCTCTCCGGAACAGGGGAATAGGCAGTTCTTC.

The genes are TRBV5-1 and TRBJ1-5; 7 nucleotides match TRBD1. Unmatched junction bases numbered 13, after V lost 5 bases and J lost 2 bases. Germline CDR1 SGHRS, CDR2 YFSETQ. CDR3 length equals 17 residues. CDR3 sequence: CASRHPAGQGGNQPQHF. The CDR3 nucleotides read TGCGCCAGCAGACACCCTGCAGGGCAGGGGGGCAATCAGCCCCAGCATTTT.

The chain employs TRBV7-2 and TRBJ2-7; D not certain. V lost 6 bases, J lost 0 bases, and 6 bases lay in between. Germline assignment: CDR1 SGHTA and CDR2 FQGNSA. This CDR3 contains 12 residues. CDR3 amino acids: CASSLPSYEQYF. CDR3 DNA sequence: TGTGCCAGCAGTCTTCCCTCCTACGAGCAGTACTTC. The full variable domain, with the rest looked up from reference TRBV7-2 and TRBJ2-7, is GAGVSQSPSNKVTEKGKDVELRCDPISGHTALYWYRQSLGQGLEFLIYFQGNSAPDKSGLPSDRFSAERTGGSVSTLTIQRTQQEDSAVYLCASSLPSYEQYFGPGTRLTVT.

CDR3 bases: TGTGCCAGCAGCTCCCCAGGGCGGATCGAGCAGTACTTC. Its translation is CASSSPGRIEQYF. The chain combines TRBV7-8 with TRBJ2-7, with D perhaps matching TRBD1 (5 bases). Trimming took 4 bases from V and 6 from J, leaving 13 bases between them. The CDR3 has 13 residues. Germline V gene sequence: CDR1 SGHVS, CDR2 FQNEAQ.

The genes are TRBV5-6 and TRBJ2-7, with a weak D call TRBD1 (6 bases). Germline CDR1 and CDR2: SGHDT and YYEEEE. The ends were cut back, 6 bases at V and 3 bases at J, with 16 bases in the middle. CDR3 length equals 14 residues. The chain's CDR3 is CASNRRGRDYEQYF. The CDR3 nucleotides read TGTGCCAGCAATCGCAGGGGCCGGGACTACGAGCAGTACTTC.

This clone was detected only a few times. This chain joins TRBV4-2 and TRBJ2-5; 8 nucleotides align to TRBD2. Per germline, CDR1 LGHNA and CDR2 YNFKEQ. V shed 3 bases, J shed 3 bases, and the junction held 3 bases outside the gene matches. The CDR3 spans 14 residues. CDR3 DNA sequence: TGTGCCAGCAGCCAGTCAGCGGGAGAAGAGACCCAGTACTTC. Amino acids: CASSQSAGEETQYF.

This clone was counted between two and nine times. Here the CDR3 DNA reads TGTGCCAGCAGTGGCTCCGATAGGGGACTAGAGGGGACCCAGTACTTC. This encodes CASSGSDRGLEGTQYF. The chain is built from TRBV28 and TRBJ2-5; 8 nucleotides match TRBD2. With 5 bases clipped from V and 7 bases from J, the junction kept 15 bases outside the gene matches. CDR3 length: 16 amino acids. Germline V CDR1 and CDR2: MDHEN, SYDVKM.

The J gene is TRBJ2-4, the V gene TRBV29-1; TRBD2 aligns across 10 bases. This CDR3 region has 15 residues. With 6 bases clipped from V and 9 bases from J, the junction kept 14 bases outside the gene matches. The germline V gene encodes CDR1 SQVTM and CDR2 ANQGSEA. The CDR3 DNA reads TGCAGCGTGTGTTTACTAGCGGGGCCCGGAACCATTCAGTACTTC. Translating it yields CSVCLLAGPGTIQYF.

This chain joins TRBV19 and TRBJ2-5, with a tentative D call TRBD1 (6 bases). Trimming pared 9 bases from V and 1 base from J, leaving 15 bases between. Germline V gene lookup returns CDR1 LNHDA and CDR2 SQIVND (reference sequence). The CDR3 totals 14 residues. The CDR3 DNA is TGTGCCAGCAAACAGGGAAATCCCCAAGAGACCCAGTACTTC. Translation: CASKQGNPQETQYF.

V gene TRBV11-2 combines with J gene TRBJ2-7, with a weak D call TRBD1 (5 bases). CDR1 is SGHAT, CDR2 FQNNGV, per germline. V was cut by 0 bases and J by 3 bases, with 15 bases left in between. The CDR3 has 16 amino acids. DNA of the CDR3: TGTGCCAGCAGCTTAGATCCCAGGGTCAGAATCTACGAGCAGTACTTC. As protein: CASSLDPRVRIYEQYF.

Only a few counts were recorded for this clone. The chain carries TRBV9 and TRBJ2-2; 10 positions agree with TRBD2. Trimming took 0 bases from V and 9 from J; bases not matched to a gene: 8. Germline assignment: CDR1 SGDLS and CDR2 YYNGEE. The CDR3 runs to 16 residues. This CDR3 reads CASSVDVAGGLRELFF. CDR3 bases: TGTGCCAGCAGCGTAGATGTAGCGGGGGGTCTCCGGGAGCTGTTTTTT. Full variable domain (outside the CDR3, taken from reference TRBV9 and TRBJ2-2): DSGVTQTPKHLITATGQRVTLRCSPRSGDLSVYWYQQSLDQGLQFLIQYYNGEERAKGNILERFSAQQFPDLHSELNLSSLELGDSALYFCASSVDVAGGLRELFFGEGSRLTVL.

This clone was seen only once. A junction boundary mismatches the germline segment, possibly from a read error. This rearrangement joins TRBV2 to TRBJ2-5; TRBD2 matches at 7 bases. Judging by the DNA end, TRBJ2-7 fits better; the J call may be wrong. CDR1 SNHLY and CDR2 FYNNEI come from the germline V gene. The CDR3 has 15 amino acids. In nucleotides, the CDR3 is TGTGCCAGCACTGAACGCGGGAGCCGGACCTACGAGCAGTACTTC. Translation gives CASTERGSRTYEQYF.

The gene calls are TRBV4-3 and TRBJ2-7; TRBD1 agrees at 8 bases. The germline V gene has CDR1 LGHNA and CDR2 YSLEER. The CDR3 loop spans 14 amino acids. Trimming at V came to 2 bases and at J to 3 bases, leaving 3 bases not matched to a gene. The CDR3 here is CASSQRTGSYEQYF. The DNA for the CDR3 is TGCGCCAGCAGCCAACGGACAGGGAGCTACGAGCAGTACTTC.

The chain employs TRBV7-8 and TRBJ1-2, with 7 bases that match TRBD1. CDR1 is SGHVS, CDR2 FQNEAQ, per germline. V was clipped by 2 bases and J by 4 bases; unmatched bases: 4. The length of the CDR3 is 14 residues. The CDR3 bases are TGTGCCAGCAGCTTAAGGGGGCTAAGCTATGGCTACACCTTC. Amino acid sequence: CASSLRGLSYGYTF.

The J gene is TRBJ1-4, the V gene TRBV14, with D perhaps matching TRBD1 (5 bases). Germline V gives CDR1 SGHDN, CDR2 FVKESK. V shed 1 base and J shed 8 bases, with 17 bases lying between them. The CDR3 is made up of 16 amino acids. The CDR3 protein is CASSQAAGRVEEKLFF. CDR3 DNA: TGTGCCAGCAGCCAAGCTGCAGGCAGGGTGGAGGAAAAACTGTTTTTT. The full variable domain, its missing parts supplied by reference TRBV14 and TRBJ1-4, is EAGVTQFPSHSVIEKGQTVTLRCDPISGHDNLYWYRRVMGKEIKFLLHFVKESKQDESGMPNNRFLAERTGGTYSTLKVQPAELEDSGVYFCASSQAAGRVEEKLFFGSGTQLSVL.

This clone was recorded many times. The rearrangement uses TRBV6-6 and TRBJ2-7, with 10 positions matching TRBD1. V dropped 8 bases and J dropped 1; count of bases not matched to a gene: 5. Germline V lookup: CDR1 MNHNY, CDR2 SVGAGI (reference sequence). The length of the CDR3 is 14 residues. CDR3 nucleotide sequence: TGTGCCAGCGAAGGGACAGGGGTTTCCTACGAGCAGTACTTC. Amino acids: CASEGTGVSYEQYF.

This rearrangement joins TRBV27 to TRBJ2-3; D is possibly TRBD1 (6 bases). Germline V CDR1 and CDR2: MNHEY, SMNVEV (reference sequence). The V gene lost 6 bases and the J gene lost 6 bases, with 13 bases spanning the gap. There are 13 residues in the CDR3. The CDR3 DNA reads as TGTGCCAGCAGAAAACGGGACACCGATACGCAGTATTTT. Translated, it gives CASRKRDTDTQYF.

This clone was observed a handful of times. This rearrangement joins TRBV19 to TRBJ1-2; maybe TRBD1 (6 bases). CDR1 is LNHDA and CDR2 is SQIVND in the germline V gene (reference sequence). The CDR3 has 18 amino acids. V dropped 7 bases and J dropped 0 bases, with 24 bases sitting between them. The DNA of the CDR3 is TGTGCCAGTACCACCCTCCCGGACGGGACAAAAGCTAACTATGGCTACACCTTC. Translated, it gives CASTTLPDGTKANYGYTF.

The chain uses TRBV5-1 and TRBJ2-1; 13 bases fit TRBD2. The germline CDR1 and CDR2 sequences are SGHRS and YFSETQ. Losses at the gene ends were 3 bases for V and 2 bases for J; bases not matched to a gene: 2. CDR3 size: 16 residues. In nucleotides, the CDR3 is TGCGCCAGCAGCTGGACTAGCGGGGGACCCTACAATGAGCAGTTCTTC. Amino acids: CASSWTSGGPYNEQFF. Together with reference TRBV5-1 and TRBJ2-1, the CDR3 gives the full variable domain: KAGVTQTPRYLIKTRGQQVTLSCSPISGHRSVSWYQQTPGQGLQFLFEYFSETQRNKGNFPGRFSGRQFSNSRSEMNVSTLELGDSALYLCASSWTSGGPYNEQFFGPGTRLTVL.

This chain links TRBV4-2 with TRBJ1-2; a possible D gene is TRBD1 (5 bases). Trimming stripped 0 bases from V and 5 bases from J, with 16 bases between. CDR1 is LGHNA, CDR2 YNFKEQ, per germline. CDR3 length equals 16 residues. CDR3 residues: CASSQDGQGSRYGYTF. For the CDR3, the DNA is TGTGCCAGCAGCCAAGACGGGCAGGGTTCTCGATATGGCTACACCTTC.

This clone was seen a few times. The V and J genes are TRBV7-9 and TRBJ2-5; 8 bases are shared with TRBD1. The V gene's germline CDR1 is SEHNR and CDR2 FQNEAQ (reference sequence). The CDR3 has 15 residues. V lost 5 bases to trimming and J lost 13 bases; unmatched junction nucleotides: 18. Written as DNA, the CDR3 is TGTGCCAGCAGCCCCCAGACAGGGGTCGTCGGACCAAGGTACTTC. Translating it yields CASSPQTGVVGPRYF.

The J gene is TRBJ2-7, the V gene TRBV5-6; D might be TRBD1 (5 bases). The germline CDR1 and CDR2 sequences are SGHDT and YYEEEE. V lost 2 bases and J lost 6, with 18 bases in between. The CDR3 is 15 residues long. This CDR3 reads CASSFIIQGRGEQYF. The CDR3 DNA sequence: TGTGCCAGCAGCTTTATCATCCAGGGAAGAGGCGAGCAGTACTTC.

The chain has TRBV10-1 and TRBJ2-2, with D possibly being TRBD2 (6 bases). Trimming took off 8 bases at V and 6 bases at J, with 13 bases between the two ends. CDR1 and CDR2 from the germline V gene are WNHNN and SYGVQD (reference sequence). This CDR3 region has 13 residues. Written as DNA, the CDR3 is TGCGCCAGCGGGGGAGGACCGTCCGGGGAGCTGTTTTTT. Translated: CASGGGPSGELFF.

V usage is TRBV5-1 and J usage is TRBJ1-4; D may be TRBD1 (5 bases). This CDR3 spans 14 amino acids. The V and J ends lost 2 bases and 4 bases respectively, with 9 bases between them. Looked up from germline, CDR1 is SGHRS and CDR2 is YFSETQ. The CDR3 DNA is TGCGCCAGCAGCTTCGGGGGAGGTAATGAAAAACTGTTTTTT. It is translated as CASSFGGGNEKLFF.

This rearrangement joins TRBV7-9 to TRBJ2-5; possible D gene TRBD2, 6 bases. The ends were cut back, 5 bases at V and 0 bases at J, with 13 bases in the middle. This CDR3 is 15 amino acids long. From germline, CDR1 is SEHNR and CDR2 FQNEAQ (reference sequence). CDR3 DNA sequence: TGTGCCAGCAGCGAGGCCGGGAGCGACCAAGAGACCCAGTACTTC. Residues: CASSEAGSDQETQYF.

V is TRBV12-5 and J is TRBJ1-5; 8 nucleotides match TRBD1. Trimming removed 3 bases from V and 2 bases from J; junction bases left unmatched: 3. This CDR3 has 15 amino acids. Germline CDR1 is LGHNT and CDR2 is FRNRAP. The CDR3 protein is CASGFLTGGNQPQHF. CDR3 coding DNA: TGTGCTAGTGGTTTTTTGACAGGGGGCAATCAGCCCCAGCATTTT.

There are a few counts of this clone. Distinct nucleotide sequences in the sample also encode this CDR3. The V gene is TRBV18, the J gene TRBJ1-1, with D maybe TRBD1 (5 bases). Germline CDR1 KGHSH, CDR2 LQKENI. This CDR3 has 12 residues. Trimming pared 3 bases from V and 4 bases from J, leaving 6 bases between. CDR3 amino acids: CASSPTGTEAFF. CDR3 sequence (DNA): TGTGCCAGCTCACCTACAGGCACTGAAGCTTTCTTT.

V and J are TRBV19 and TRBJ2-3, with 9 bases fitting TRBD1. This CDR3 is 17 amino acids long. Germline lookup yields CDR1 LNHDA and CDR2 SQIVND (reference sequence). V shed 4 bases and J 3 bases; nucleotides not matched to a gene: 11. Here the CDR3 DNA reads TGTGCCAGTAGTAAAAGTACAGGGGGCTTTAGTACAGATACGCAGTATTTT. Translating gives CASSKSTGGFSTDTQYF.

This chain joins TRBV28 and TRBJ2-7; tentatively, D is TRBD1 (6 bases). V was trimmed by 1 base and J by 4 bases, leaving 14 bases between them. Germline CDR1 is MDHEN and CDR2 is SYDVKM. The CDR3 sequence is 15 residues long. This chain's CDR3 is CASSLSGQGYYEQYF. The CDR3 region has the DNA TGTGCCAGCAGTTTATCTGGGCAGGGGTATTACGAGCAGTACTTC.

The DNA of the CDR3 is TGTGCCAGCAGCTTATCTCGGATAGCGGGGGTAGAGACCCAGTACTTC. Amino acid sequence: CASSLSRIAGVETQYF. The V and J genes are TRBV7-2 and TRBJ2-5; 9 positions agree with TRBD2. Trimming took 2 bases from V and 4 from J; bases not matched to a gene: 8. The CDR3 contains 16 residues. Per germline, CDR1 SGHTA and CDR2 FQGNSA.

The V gene is TRBV5-1, the J gene TRBJ1-1, with unresolved D. In germline, CDR1 is SGHRS, CDR2 YFSETQ. This CDR3 contains 15 residues. V was trimmed by 3 bases and J by 1 base, leaving 13 bases between them. CDR3 coding DNA: TGCGCCAGCAGCTCGAGGCCTCAAGGGAACACTGAAGCTTTCTTT. The encoded protein is CASSSRPQGNTEAFF.

The chain is built from TRBV14 and TRBJ2-1; 9 positions match TRBD2. The CDR3 spans 16 residues. Germline CDR1 SGHDN, CDR2 FVKESK. V trimming: 4 bases; J trimming: 2 bases; junction bases outside the gene matches: 6. The CDR3 DNA reads as TGTGCCAGCAGCCCCTTGACTAGCGGTCCCTACAATGAGCAGTTCTTC. As protein: CASSPLTSGPYNEQFF.